The 16 T cell receptor beta chains given below trace back to one sample, sequenced in a study of CD8 T cells in ankylosing spondylitis. General study results and limits: Ankylosing spondylitis blood appeared to be characterized by a TCR beta motif of several highly homologous variants.

TCRdb recomputed calls from the 5' RACE reads with MiXCR, one row per CDR3 protein. The sample lists some 700,000 distinct CDR3 sequences, roughly 19% occurring once. These receptors lack a known antigen. The specimen was blood, either unsorted or a sorted T cell fraction (not recorded which). The receptors were gathered from a male donor with ankylosing spondylitis.

The genes are TRBV24-1 and TRBJ2-2; D perhaps matches TRBD2 (5 bases). CDR1 and CDR2 from the germline V gene are KGHDR and SFDVKD. The CDR3 has 16 residues. V was pared by 1 base and J by 0 bases, with 8 bases between. The CDR3 DNA follows: TGTGCCACCAGTGATTTATCCGGGGCGAACACCGGGGAGCTGTTTTTT. This translates into CATSDLSGANTGELFF.

On this clonotype: Compared with germline, one end of the junction differs, possibly owing to a read error. The chain carries TRBV7-9 and TRBJ2-7, with 7 bases lining up with TRBD2. The germline V gene has CDR1 SEHNR and CDR2 FQNEAQ (reference sequence). The CDR3 sequence is 16 residues long. The CDR3 sequence: CASGLGPGGPSDEQYF. CDR3 coding DNA: TGTGCCAGCGGCTTAGGGCCGGGAGGTCCCTCGGACGAGCAGTACTTC.

The rearrangement uses TRBV12-3 or TRBV12-4 and TRBJ2-7; D is ambiguous. The V and J ends lost 0 bases and 6 bases respectively, with 9 bases between them. The CDR3 extends over 13 amino acids. DNA of the CDR3: TGTGCCAGCAGTTTAGCGGTCCCTCTCGAGCAGTACTTC. This sequence encodes CASSLAVPLEQYF.

The chain couples TRBV10-3 to TRBJ2-1; 7 nucleotides line up with TRBD2. Per germline, CDR1 ENHRY and CDR2 SYGVKD. Trimming at V came to 4 bases and at J to 3 bases, leaving 6 bases not matched to a gene. The CDR3 contains 15 residues. The DNA for the CDR3 is TGTGCCATCAGTGTTGAGACTAGCTACTACAATGAGCAGTTCTTC. Translation: CAISVETSYYNEQFF.

This clonotype was seen many times. This chain connects TRBV7-2 to TRBJ1-1, with D unclear. This CDR3 comprises 13 residues. Trimming took off 5 bases at V and 3 bases at J, with 10 bases between the two ends. Germline V gives CDR1 SGHTA, CDR2 FQGNSA. The DNA of the CDR3 is TGTGCCAGCAGCCTCGACAAGCACACTGAAGCTTTCTTT. Translated, it gives CASSLDKHTEAFF.

In DNA form, the CDR3 reads TGCAGCGTTGGCACCCCATCCACTGAAGCTTTCTTT. Its protein product is CSVGTPSTEAFF. The chain is built from TRBV29-1 and TRBJ1-1; no firm D call. V dropped 4 bases and J dropped 4 bases, with 10 bases sitting between them. Germline V gives CDR1 SQVTM, CDR2 ANQGSEA. The CDR3 contains 12 residues.

There are many counts of this clonotype. The chain combines TRBV7-7 with TRBJ2-7, with 9 bases lining up with TRBD1. V trimming: 1 base; J trimming: 3 bases; junction bases outside the gene matches: 1. CDR1 SSHAT and CDR2 FNYEAQ come from the germline V gene (reference sequence). This CDR3 has 14 amino acids. The CDR3 DNA reads TGTGCCAGCAGCTTAGAGGACAGGGGCTACGAGCAGTACTTC. This gives the protein CASSLEDRGYEQYF.

The sample holds a few counts of this clonotype. The V gene is TRBV13, the J gene TRBJ2-6; 10 bases are shared with TRBD1. Germline V gene data show CDR1 as PRHDT and CDR2 as FYEKMQ (reference sequence). V lost 5 bases and J lost 2; bases outside the gene matches: 6. There are 17 residues in the CDR3. In DNA, the CDR3 is TGTGCCAGCAGCCCCCGGGACAGGGGTCCTGGGGCCAACGTCCTGACTTTC. The encoded protein is CASSPRDRGPGANVLTF.

The rearrangement joins TRBV20-1 to TRBJ2-5; 7 bases line up with TRBD1. Germline values: CDR1 DFQATT, CDR2 SNEGSKA (reference sequence). The ends lost 8 bases at V and 2 bases at J; junction bases unmatched: 5. The CDR3 sequence is 12 residues long. The CDR3 here is CSLTGQQETQYF. In DNA form, the CDR3 reads TGCAGTCTCACGGGACAGCAAGAGACCCAGTACTTC.

In its sample, this clonotype was seen a few times. The rearrangement joins TRBV7-8 to TRBJ1-5, with 9 bases matching TRBD1. Germline V gene data show CDR1 as SGHVS and CDR2 as FQNEAQ. The CDR3 sequence is 17 residues long. V lost 5 bases to trimming and J lost 3 bases; unmatched junction nucleotides: 11. The CDR3 region has the DNA TGTGCCAGCAGCGACACAGGGGGCATAAACCCCAATCAGCCCCAGCATTTT. Residues: CASSDTGGINPNQPQHF. Based on the CDR3 plus reference TRBV7-8 and TRBJ1-5, the full variable domain is GAGVSQSPRYKVAKRGQDVALRCDPISGHVSLFWYQQALGQGPEFLTYFQNEAQLDKSGLPSDRFFAERPEGSVSTLKIQRTQQEDSAVYLCASSDTGGINPNQPQHFGDGTRLSIL.

This clonotype showed up just a few times. J is TRBJ2-6 and V is TRBV20-1; 7 positions match TRBD2. The CDR3 spans 17 residues. Trimming removed 0 bases from V and 0 bases from J; junction bases left unmatched: 5. The germline V gene encodes CDR1 DFQATT and CDR2 SNEGSKA (reference sequence). The chain's CDR3 is CSAREFGGNSGANVLTF. As DNA, the CDR3 is TGCAGTGCTAGAGAGTTCGGGGGGAACTCTGGGGCCAACGTCCTGACTTTC.

CDR3 coding DNA: TGTGCCAGCAGCTTAACCCAGGGAACTGAGCAGTTCTTC. Protein product: CASSLTQGTEQFF. The genes are TRBV7-2 and TRBJ2-1; tentative D call: TRBD1 (5 bases). In germline, CDR1 is SGHTA, CDR2 FQGNSA. This CDR3 comprises 13 residues. Trimming shortened V by 2 bases and J by 9 bases, and 11 bases separated the two germline ends. Full variable domain (outside the CDR3, taken from reference TRBV7-2 and TRBJ2-1): GAGVSQSPSNKVTEKGKDVELRCDPISGHTALYWYRQSLGQGLEFLIYFQGNSAPDKSGLPSDRFSAERTGGSVSTLTIQRTQQEDSAVYLCASSLTQGTEQFFGPGTRLTVL.

The V call is TRBV29-1, the J call TRBJ2-7; 7 nucleotides match TRBD2. The CDR3 loop spans 14 amino acids. CDR1 and CDR2 from the germline V gene are SQVTM and ANQGSEA. V lost 4 bases and J lost 3; bases outside the gene matches: 9. CDR3 bases: TGCAGCGTTGGGGTGCGCGGGAGAATCTACGAGCAGTACTTC. Amino acid sequence: CSVGVRGRIYEQYF.

The J gene is TRBJ2-7, the V gene TRBV12-3 or TRBV12-4, with 8 bases identical to TRBD1. The trim removed 5 bases at V and 3 bases at J, leaving 9 bases unmatched. The CDR3 covers 15 residues. The CDR3 bases are TGTGCCAGCAGTGCACCCGAGACAGGGGTCTACGAGCAGTACTTC. Its translation: CASSAPETGVYEQYF.

This clonotype has a count of ten or more. The rearrangement joins TRBV12-3 or TRBV12-4 to TRBJ2-1; D unresolved. V was trimmed by 5 bases and J by 10 bases, leaving 12 bases between them. The CDR3 length is 12 residues. CDR3 sequence reads: CASSPRSSEQFF. As DNA, the CDR3 is TGTGCCAGCAGTCCCAGAAGTAGCGAGCAGTTCTTC.

This clonotype was recorded a few times. The chain combines TRBV12-3 or TRBV12-4 with TRBJ2-7, with 7 bases lining up with TRBD1. The junction had 7 bases not matched to a gene; V was cut back by 6 bases and J by 2 bases. The CDR3 extends over 14 amino acids. CDR3 nucleotides: TGTGCCAGCAGGAGGACAGGCTACCCCTACGAGCAGTACTTC. It specifies CASRRTGYPYEQYF.